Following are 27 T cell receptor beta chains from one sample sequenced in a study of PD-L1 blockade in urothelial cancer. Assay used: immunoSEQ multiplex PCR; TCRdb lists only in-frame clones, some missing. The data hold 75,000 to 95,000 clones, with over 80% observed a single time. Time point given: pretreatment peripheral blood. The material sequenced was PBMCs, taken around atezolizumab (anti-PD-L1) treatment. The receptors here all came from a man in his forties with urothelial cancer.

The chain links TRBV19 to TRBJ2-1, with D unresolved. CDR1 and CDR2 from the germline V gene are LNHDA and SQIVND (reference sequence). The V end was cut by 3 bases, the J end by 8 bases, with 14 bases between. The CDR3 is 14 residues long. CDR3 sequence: CASSMEALVDEQFF. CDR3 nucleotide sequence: TGTGCCAGTAGTATGGAAGCCCTAGTTGATGAGCAGTTCTTC.

CDR3 residues: CASSQAEYAGNTIYF. The CDR3 DNA reads TGCGCCAGCAGCCAAGCTGAGTATGCGGGAAACACCATATATTTT. This chain joins TRBV4-1 and TRBJ1-3; no clear D. CDR3 length: 15 residues. The V and J ends lost 1 base and 4 bases respectively, with 11 bases between them. Per germline, CDR1 MGHRA and CDR2 YSYEKL.

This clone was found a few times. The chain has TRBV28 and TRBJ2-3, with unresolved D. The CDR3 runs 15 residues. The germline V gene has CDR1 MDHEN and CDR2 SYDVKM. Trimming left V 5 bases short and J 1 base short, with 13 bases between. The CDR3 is CASSPNVGRTDTQYF. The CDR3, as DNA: TGTGCCAGCAGTCCGAACGTTGGCCGCACAGATACGCAGTATTTT.

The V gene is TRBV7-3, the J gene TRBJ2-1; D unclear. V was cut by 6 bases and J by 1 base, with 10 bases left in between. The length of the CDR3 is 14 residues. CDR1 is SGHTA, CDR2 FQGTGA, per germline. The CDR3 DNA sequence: TGTGCCAGCAGTAAAGACTTATCCTACAATGAGCAGTTCTTC. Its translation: CASSKDLSYNEQFF.

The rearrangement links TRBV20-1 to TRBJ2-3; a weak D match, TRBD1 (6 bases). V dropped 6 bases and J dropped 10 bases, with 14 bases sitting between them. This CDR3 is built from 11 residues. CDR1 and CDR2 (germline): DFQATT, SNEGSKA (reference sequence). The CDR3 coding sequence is TGCAGTGCATTACAGGGTATGGCGCAGTATTTT. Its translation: CSALQGMAQYF.

CDR3 in DNA: TGTGCCAGCAGTCCTACTGGGCAGCTCTATGGCTACACCTTC. Its translation is CASSPTGQLYGYTF. This chain links TRBV9 with TRBJ1-2; no clear D gene. V lost 5 bases and J 4 bases, leaving 15 bases between the germline ends. Germline V gene sequence: CDR1 SGDLS, CDR2 YYNGEE. This CDR3 has 14 residues.

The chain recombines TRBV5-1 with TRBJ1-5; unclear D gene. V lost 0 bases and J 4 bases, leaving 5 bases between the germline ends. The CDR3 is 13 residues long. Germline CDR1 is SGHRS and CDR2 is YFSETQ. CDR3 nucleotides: TGCGCCAGCAGCTTGGACGGGAATCAGCCCCAGCATTTT. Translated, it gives CASSLDGNQPQHF.

This CDR3 is CASSAAGADTQYF. CDR3 nucleotides: TGTGCCAGCAGTGCGGCGGGGGCAGATACGCAGTATTTT. V is TRBV27 and J is TRBJ2-3; 7 positions agree with TRBD2. This CDR3 contains 13 residues. With V trimmed by 5 bases and J by 4 bases, 3 bases remained unmatched. From germline, CDR1 is MNHEY and CDR2 SMNVEV (reference sequence).

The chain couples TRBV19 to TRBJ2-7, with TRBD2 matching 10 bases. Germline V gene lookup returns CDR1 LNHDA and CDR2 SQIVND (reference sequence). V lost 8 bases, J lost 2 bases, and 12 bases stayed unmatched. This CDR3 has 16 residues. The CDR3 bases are TGTGCCAGTGGGACCCTAGCGGGAGCGAACACCTACGAGCAGTACTTC. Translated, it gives CASGTLAGANTYEQYF. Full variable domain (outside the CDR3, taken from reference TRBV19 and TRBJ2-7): DGGITQSPKYLFRKEGQNVTLSCEQNLNHDAMYWYRQDPGQGLRLIYYSQIVNDFQKGDIAEGYSVSREKKESFPLTVTSAQKNPTAFYLCASGTLAGANTYEQYFGPGTRLTVT.

The CDR3 protein is CASSSLSGSSYNEQFF. CDR3 nucleotides: TGTGCCAGCAGCTCCCTTAGCGGGAGTAGCTACAATGAGCAGTTCTTC. The V and J genes are TRBV9 and TRBJ2-1; 9 bases are a match to TRBD2. The CDR3 has 16 amino acids. Germline V gives CDR1 SGDLS, CDR2 YYNGEE. J gave up 3 bases and V 4 bases, and 8 bases lay outside the gene matches. Based on the CDR3 plus reference TRBV9 and TRBJ2-1, the full variable domain is DSGVTQTPKHLITATGQRVTLRCSPRSGDLSVYWYQQSLDQGLQFLIQYYNGEERAKGNILERFSAQQFPDLHSELNLSSLELGDSALYFCASSSLSGSSYNEQFFGPGTRLTVL.

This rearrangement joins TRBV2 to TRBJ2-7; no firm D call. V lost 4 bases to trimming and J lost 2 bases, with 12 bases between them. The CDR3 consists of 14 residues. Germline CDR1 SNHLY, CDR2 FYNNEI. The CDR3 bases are TGTGCCAGCAGTGTGATTAGTAGCCCCTACGAGCAGTACTTC. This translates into CASSVISSPYEQYF.

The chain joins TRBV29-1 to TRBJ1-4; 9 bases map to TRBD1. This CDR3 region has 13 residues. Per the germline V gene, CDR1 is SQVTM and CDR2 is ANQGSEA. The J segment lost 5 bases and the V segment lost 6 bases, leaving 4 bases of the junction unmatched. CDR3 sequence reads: CSVAQGANEKLFF. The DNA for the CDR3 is TGCAGCGTCGCACAGGGGGCGAATGAAAAACTGTTTTTT.

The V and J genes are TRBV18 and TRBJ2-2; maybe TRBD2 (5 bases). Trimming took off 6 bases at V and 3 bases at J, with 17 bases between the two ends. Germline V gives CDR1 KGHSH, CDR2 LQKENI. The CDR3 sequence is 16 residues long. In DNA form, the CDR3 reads TGTGCCAGCTCCCCCAGGACCCCGAGGGACACCGGGGAGCTGTTTTTT. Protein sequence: CASSPRTPRDTGELFF.

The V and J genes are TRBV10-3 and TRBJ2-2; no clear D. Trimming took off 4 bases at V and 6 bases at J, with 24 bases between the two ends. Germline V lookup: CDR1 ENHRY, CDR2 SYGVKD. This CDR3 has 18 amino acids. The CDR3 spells CAISVKKVERIGSGELFF. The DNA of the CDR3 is TGTGCCATCAGTGTCAAAAAGGTGGAGAGGATAGGATCCGGGGAGCTGTTTTTT.

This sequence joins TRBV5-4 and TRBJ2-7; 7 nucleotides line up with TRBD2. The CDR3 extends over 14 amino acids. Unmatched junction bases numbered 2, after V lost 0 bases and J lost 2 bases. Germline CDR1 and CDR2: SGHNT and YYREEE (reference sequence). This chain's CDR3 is CASSLAAGAYEQYF. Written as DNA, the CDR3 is TGTGCCAGCAGCTTGGCCGCGGGGGCCTACGAGCAGTACTTC. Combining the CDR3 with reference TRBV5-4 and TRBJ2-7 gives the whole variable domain ETGVTQSPTHLIKTRGQQVTLRCSSQSGHNTVSWYQQALGQGPQFIFQYYREEENGRGNFPPRFSGLQFPNYSSELNVNALELDDSALYLCASSLAAGAYEQYFGPGTRLTVT.

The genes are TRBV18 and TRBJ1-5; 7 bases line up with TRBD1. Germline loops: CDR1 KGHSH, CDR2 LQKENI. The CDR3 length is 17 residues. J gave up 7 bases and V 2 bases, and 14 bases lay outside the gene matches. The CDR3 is CASSPGGITGADQPQHF. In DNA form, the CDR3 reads TGTGCCAGCTCACCAGGGGGGATTACAGGGGCAGACCAGCCCCAGCATTTT.

CDR3 in amino acids: CASSLPSGSSYNEQFF. CDR3 sequence (DNA): TGTGCCAGTAGTCTACCGTCGGGGAGCTCCTACAATGAGCAGTTCTTC. The chain has TRBV19 and TRBJ2-1; TRBD2 might be the D (5 bases). The CDR3 covers 16 residues. Germline CDR1 LNHDA, CDR2 SQIVND (reference sequence). V was shortened by 5 bases and J by 0 bases, with 14 bases between the two germline ends.

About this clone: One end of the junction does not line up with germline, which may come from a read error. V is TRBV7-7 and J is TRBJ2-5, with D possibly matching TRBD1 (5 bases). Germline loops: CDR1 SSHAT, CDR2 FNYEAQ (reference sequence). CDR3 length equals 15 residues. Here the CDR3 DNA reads TGTGCTAGCAGCTCGTTGGGAACAGGCACAGAGACCCAGTACTTC. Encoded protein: CASSSLGTGTETQYF.

CDR3 amino acids: CASSYSGGLQYF. In DNA form, the CDR3 reads TGTGCCAGCAGTTACTCGGGAGGGTTACAGTACTTC. The chain has TRBV6-5 and TRBJ2-7; 7 nucleotides match TRBD2. With V trimmed by 0 bases and J by 10 bases, 3 bases remained unmatched. This CDR3 is built from 12 residues. The germline V gene has CDR1 MNHEY and CDR2 SVGAGI.

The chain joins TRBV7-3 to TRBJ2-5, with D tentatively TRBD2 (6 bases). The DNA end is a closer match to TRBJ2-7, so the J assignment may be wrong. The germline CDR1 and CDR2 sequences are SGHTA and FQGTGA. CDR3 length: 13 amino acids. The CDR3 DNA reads TGTGCCAGCAGCTCTGGGGGGTTCGACGAGCAGTACTTC. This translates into CASSSGGFDEQYF.

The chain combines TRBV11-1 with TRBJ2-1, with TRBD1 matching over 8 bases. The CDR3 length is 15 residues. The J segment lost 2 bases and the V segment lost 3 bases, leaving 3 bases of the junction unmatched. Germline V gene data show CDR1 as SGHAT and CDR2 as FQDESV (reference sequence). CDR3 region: CASSLRDRPYNEQFF. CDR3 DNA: TGTGCCAGCAGCTTGAGGGACAGGCCCTACAATGAGCAGTTCTTC.

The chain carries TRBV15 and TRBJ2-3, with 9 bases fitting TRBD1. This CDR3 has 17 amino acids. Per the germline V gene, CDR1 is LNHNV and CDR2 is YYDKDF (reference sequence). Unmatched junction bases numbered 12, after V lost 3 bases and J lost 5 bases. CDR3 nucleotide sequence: TGTGCCACCAGCAGCGCATTGACCGGGACAGGGAGAGATACGCAGTATTTT. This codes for CATSSALTGTGRDTQYF.

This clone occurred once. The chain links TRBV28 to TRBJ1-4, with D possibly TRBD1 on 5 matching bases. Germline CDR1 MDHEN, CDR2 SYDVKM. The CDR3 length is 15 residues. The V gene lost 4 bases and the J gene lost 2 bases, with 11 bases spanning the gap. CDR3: CASSSSAGTNEKLFF. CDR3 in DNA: TGTGCCAGCAGTTCCTCAGCAGGGACTAATGAAAAACTGTTTTTT.

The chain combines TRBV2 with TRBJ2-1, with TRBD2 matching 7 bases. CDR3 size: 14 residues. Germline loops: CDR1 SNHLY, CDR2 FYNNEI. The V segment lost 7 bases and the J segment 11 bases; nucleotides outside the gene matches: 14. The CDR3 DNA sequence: TGTGCCAGCACCCGAGAGGGTAGCGGGCGAAAGCAGTTCTTC. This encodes CASTREGSGRKQFF.

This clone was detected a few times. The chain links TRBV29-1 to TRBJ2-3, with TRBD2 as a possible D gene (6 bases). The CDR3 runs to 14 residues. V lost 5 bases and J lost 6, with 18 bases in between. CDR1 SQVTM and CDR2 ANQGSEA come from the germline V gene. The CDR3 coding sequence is TGCAGCGTTCTCGAGGAGGGAGAGATTGATACGCAGTATTTT. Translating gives CSVLEEGEIDTQYF.

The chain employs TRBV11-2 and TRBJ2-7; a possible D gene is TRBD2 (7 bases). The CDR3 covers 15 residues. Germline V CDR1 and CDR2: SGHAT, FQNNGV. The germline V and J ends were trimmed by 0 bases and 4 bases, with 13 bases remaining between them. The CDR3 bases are TGTGCCAGCAGCTTAGAGCCAGGGAGGGGGTACGAGCAGTACTTC. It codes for CASSLEPGRGYEQYF.

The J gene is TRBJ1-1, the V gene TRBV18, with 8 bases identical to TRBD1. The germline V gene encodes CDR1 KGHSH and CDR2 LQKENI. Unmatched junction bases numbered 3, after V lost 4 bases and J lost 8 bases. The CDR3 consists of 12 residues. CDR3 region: CASSLDRGEAFF. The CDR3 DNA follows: TGTGCCAGCTCACTTGACAGGGGCGAAGCTTTCTTT.